This T cell receptor (beta chain) was recorded in a study of shared clonotypes between healthy human individuals. Study at large: Per donor, CD8 memory used one plate, CD8 naive used two, CD4 memory used three and CD4 naive used three.

Donors were Caucasian adults residing in Nashville, Tennessee, USA. Germline CDR1 reads GTSNPN; CDR2 reads SVGIG (reference sequence). Trimming stripped 2 bases from V and 3 bases from J, with 8 bases between. The CDR3 has 12 residues. Notes on this clone: The target antigen is unknown. The same CDR3 is also encoded by other DNA sequences in this sample.

General study findings and limits: An anticipated effect of sequencing depth on clonotype sharing among donors was recognized. Clonotypes that were shared across a few donors made up roughly 5.2% of naive CD4 clonotypes.

Method: immunoSEQ multiplex PCR; TCRdb's copy keeps in-frame clones and lacks some. The sample yields millions of clones, around 95% seen once. The chain has TRBV30 and TRBJ2-7, with D possibly matching TRBD2 (5 bases). The sequencing input was naive CD4+ T cells sorted from blood. Noted subset: CD45RA+ positively selected. This TCR derives from a man aged 18 to 29 in good health. CDR3 sequence reads: CAWSTSGYEQYF. Written as DNA, the CDR3 is TGTGCCTGGAGTACAAGCGGCTACGAGCAGTACTTC.